These 11 T cell receptor beta chains share one sample of origin, sequenced in a study of T cell responses to AZD1222 COVID-19 vaccine. Repertoires were generated with immunoSEQ multiplex PCR, while TCRdb's copy carries only in-frame clones and drops some. Among some 170,000 clones listed, 90% to 95% were seen once. The source material was peripheral blood, sampled on day 0 of AZD1222 vaccination. The receptors originated from an adult in good health.

This chain links TRBV30 with TRBJ2-3; 10 nucleotides align to TRBD2. Germline CDR1 is GTSNPN and CDR2 is SVGIG (reference sequence). The length of the CDR3 is 17 residues. V was pared by 0 bases and J by 6 bases, with 12 bases of the junction left unmatched. Here the CDR3 reads CAWSVQKASGGGDTQYF. The CDR3 nucleotides are TGTGCCTGGAGTGTACAAAAGGCTAGCGGGGGTGGGGATACGCAGTATTTT.

This chain connects TRBV5-5 to TRBJ2-1; TRBD1 agrees at 8 bases. Germline CDR1 is SGHKS and CDR2 is YYEKEE (reference sequence). The CDR3 sequence is 16 residues long. Germline trimming cut 4 bases from V and 3 bases from J; bases unmatched to any gene: 9. The CDR3 protein is CASSRPQGEVYNEQFF. CDR3 DNA: TGTGCCAGCAGCCGGCCACAGGGGGAAGTCTACAATGAGCAGTTCTTC.

The chain carries TRBV19 and TRBJ2-3, with 7 bases fitting TRBD2. This CDR3 is built from 14 residues. Looked up from germline, CDR1 is LNHDA and CDR2 is SQIVND (reference sequence). Losses at the gene ends were 6 bases for V and 2 bases for J; bases not matched to a gene: 5. CDR3 bases: TGTGCCAGTAGGAGGGCGGGGGTCACAGATACGCAGTATTTT. It yields the protein CASRRAGVTDTQYF.

Here the CDR3 DNA reads TGCGCCAGCAGCTTGGGAGCGAACACTGAAGCTTTCTTT. Encoded protein: CASSLGANTEAFF. The genes are TRBV5-1 and TRBJ1-1; D is unclear. V lost 0 bases and J lost 1, with 4 bases in between. The V gene's germline CDR1 is SGHRS and CDR2 YFSETQ. The CDR3 sequence is 13 residues long.

The gene calls are TRBV7-9 and TRBJ2-5; perhaps TRBD2 as D (6 bases). Germline-derived CDR1 and CDR2 are SEHNR and FQNEAQ (reference sequence). The CDR3 sequence is 14 residues long. Deletions cut 5 bases from V and 1 base from J, with 11 bases between. CDR3 in amino acids: CASSVGGFQETQYF. For the CDR3, the DNA is TGTGCCAGCAGCGTTGGGGGGTTCCAAGAGACCCAGTACTTC.

The J gene is TRBJ2-5, the V gene TRBV7-2; the D is unclear. Per the germline V gene, CDR1 is SGHTA and CDR2 is FQGNSA. Trimming removed 1 base at V and 7 bases at J, with 19 bases between. The CDR3 extends over 16 amino acids. This CDR3 reads CASSLVLPLKFGTQYF. CDR3 bases: TGTGCCAGCAGCTTAGTACTCCCCCTCAAATTTGGGACCCAGTACTTC. Combining the CDR3 with reference TRBV7-2 and TRBJ2-5 gives the whole variable domain GAGVSQSPSNKVTEKGKDVELRCDPISGHTALYWYRQSLGQGLEFLIYFQGNSAPDKSGLPSDRFSAERTGGSVSTLTIQRTQQEDSAVYLCASSLVLPLKFGTQYFGPGTRLLVL.

The chain combines TRBV19 with TRBJ2-7, with a possible D match to TRBD1 (5 bases). This CDR3 comprises 13 residues. V lost 4 bases and J lost 0, with 7 bases in between. Germline V lookup: CDR1 LNHDA, CDR2 SQIVND (reference sequence). CDR3 in DNA: TGTGCCAGTAGTACCAGGGACTCCTACGAGCAGTACTTC. This codes for CASSTRDSYEQYF.

CDR3 sequence reads: CASSLTEGDQPQHF. The CDR3, as DNA: TGCGCCAGCAGCTTGACGGAAGGGGATCAGCCCCAGCATTTT. This sequence joins TRBV5-1 and TRBJ1-5; possibly TRBD1 for D (5 bases). Germline CDR1 and CDR2: SGHRS and YFSETQ. The CDR3 consists of 14 residues. Trimming pared 1 base from V and 5 bases from J, leaving 10 bases between.

This chain links TRBV3-1 (or the pseudogene TRBV3-2) with TRBJ2-1; 8 bases fit TRBD2. The CDR3 consists of 14 residues. CDR1 is LGHDT and CDR2 is YNNKEL in the germline V gene (reference sequence). Losses at the gene ends were 5 bases for V and 6 bases for J; bases not matched to a gene: 6. The CDR3 sequence is CASSFGLARNEQFF. In DNA, the CDR3 is TGTGCCAGCAGCTTCGGACTAGCCCGCAATGAGCAGTTCTTC.

The sample holds one count of this clone. The chain employs TRBV19 and TRBJ1-5, with TRBD1 as a possible D gene (6 bases). The V and J ends lost 3 bases and 0 bases respectively, with 15 bases between them. Germline V lookup: CDR1 LNHDA, CDR2 SQIVND (reference sequence). The CDR3 is made up of 17 amino acids. The CDR3 reads CASSIRGQVGSNQPQHF. The CDR3, as DNA: TGTGCCAGTAGTATCAGGGGTCAAGTGGGTAGCAATCAGCCCCAGCATTTT.

The chain joins TRBV6-1 to TRBJ1-6; weak D call: TRBD1 (5 bases). This CDR3 contains 15 residues. V lost 2 bases and J lost 10, with 15 bases in between. The V gene's germline CDR1 is MNHNS and CDR2 SASEGT. The CDR3 here is CASSESPGSWSPLHF. The CDR3 region has the DNA TGTGCCAGCAGTGAAAGCCCAGGGTCGTGGTCACCCCTCCACTTT.